These T cell receptor beta chains were read from a single sample in a study of blood T cell repertoires in COVID-19. Method: immunoSEQ multiplex PCR; TCRdb's copy keeps in-frame clones and lacks some. The table includes about 310,000 clones, around 86% detected once. The sequenced material came from PBMCs or T cells enriched from blood (not recorded which). Receptors were obtained from a man in his fifties or sixties who had recovered from COVID-19. Both conserved end residues are part of each CDR3. A D gene is named only where the DNA matches it firmly. The listing skips clone size in some rows; elsewhere it reads once, few, many or a size class.

d_call	v_call	clone_size	j_call	cdr3_aa	cdr3_nt
TRBD1	TRBV5-1	few	TRBJ2-5	CASSLTGTGEETQYF	TGCGCCAGCAGCTTGACCGGGACAGGGGAAGAGACCCAGTACTTC
TRBD1	TRBV27	.	TRBJ2-4	CASSFGQGRNIQYF	TGTGCCAGCAGTTTTGGACAGGGTAGGAACATTCAGTACTTC
TRBD2	TRBV9	.	TRBJ2-1	CASSRSSGGYNEQFF	TGTGCCAGCAGCCGCTCTAGCGGGGGCTACAATGAGCAGTTCTTC
TRBD1	TRBV9	.	TRBJ1-2	CASSYGPGTGAPKSYGYTF	TGTGCCAGCAGCTACGGCCCCGGGACAGGGGCCCCAAAGAGCTATGGCTACACCTTC
.	TRBV6-5	once	TRBJ2-1	CAGNQGWVLGEQFF	TGTGCCGGCAACCAGGGGTGGGTGCTAGGTGAGCAGTTCTTC
.	TRBV28	.	TRBJ2-3	CASSFRQLTDTQYF	TGTGCCAGCAGTTTTCGACAGCTCACAGATACGCAGTATTTT
.	TRBV12-3/TRBV12-4	.	TRBJ1-1	CASSFQENTEAFF	TGTGCCAGCAGTTTTCAGGAGAACACTGAAGCTTTCTTT
.	TRBV11-3	.	TRBJ1-1	CASSFERNTEAFF	TGTGCCAGCAGCTTCGAGAGGAACACTGAAGCTTTCTTT
TRBD2	TRBV18	.	TRBJ2-1	CASSLLPREGSYNEQFF	TGTGCCAGCTCACTCCTCCCGCGGGAGGGATCCTACAATGAGCAGTTCTTC
.	TRBV11-2	once	TRBJ1-4	CASSLGTGKGNEKLFF	TGTGCCAGCAGCCTTGGAACAGGGAAGGGTAATGAAAAACTGTTTTTT
.	TRBV5-4	.	TRBJ2-2	CASSSQNTGELFF	TGTGCCAGCAGCTCACAGAACACCGGGGAGCTGTTTTTT
.	TRBV18	.	TRBJ2-2	CASSPIQNTNTGELFF	TGTGCCAGCTCACCGATACAGAATACGAACACCGGGGAGCTGTTTTTT
TRBD2	TRBV7-9	.	TRBJ2-5	CASSLERGGTQYF	TGTGCCAGCAGCTTAGAACGCGGGGGGACCCAGTACTTC